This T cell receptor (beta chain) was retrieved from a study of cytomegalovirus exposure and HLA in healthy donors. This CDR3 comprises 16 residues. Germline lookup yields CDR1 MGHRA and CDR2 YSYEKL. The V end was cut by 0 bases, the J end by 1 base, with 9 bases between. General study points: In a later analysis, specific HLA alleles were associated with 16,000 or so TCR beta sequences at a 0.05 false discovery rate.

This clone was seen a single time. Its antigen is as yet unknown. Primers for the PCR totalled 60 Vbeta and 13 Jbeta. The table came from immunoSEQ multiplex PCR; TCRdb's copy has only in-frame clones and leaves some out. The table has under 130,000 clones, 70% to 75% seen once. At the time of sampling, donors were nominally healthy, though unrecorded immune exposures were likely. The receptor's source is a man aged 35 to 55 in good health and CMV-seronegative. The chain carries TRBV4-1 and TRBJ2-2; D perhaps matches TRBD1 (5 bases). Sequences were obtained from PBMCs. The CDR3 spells CASSQEPRVNTGELFF. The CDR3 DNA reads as TGCGCCAGCAGCCAAGAACCCAGGGTGAACACCGGGGAGCTGTTTTTT.